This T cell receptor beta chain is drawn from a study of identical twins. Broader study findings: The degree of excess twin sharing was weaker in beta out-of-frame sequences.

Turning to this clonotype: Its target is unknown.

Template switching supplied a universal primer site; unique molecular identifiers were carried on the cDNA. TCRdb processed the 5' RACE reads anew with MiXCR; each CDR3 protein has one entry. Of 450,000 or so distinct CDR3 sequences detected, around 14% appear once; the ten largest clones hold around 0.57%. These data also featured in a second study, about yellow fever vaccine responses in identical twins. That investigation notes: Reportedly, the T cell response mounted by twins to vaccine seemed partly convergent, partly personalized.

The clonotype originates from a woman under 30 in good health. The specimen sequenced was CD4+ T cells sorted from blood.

In nucleotides, the CDR3 is TGTGCCAGCAGCTTTCGGATGAACACTGAAGCTTTCTTT. Its translation is CASSFRMNTEAFF. The chain carries TRBV7-2 and TRBJ1-1, with unresolved D. This CDR3 has 13 residues. Trimming left V 3 bases short and J 0 bases short, with 5 bases between. Germline values: CDR1 SGHTA, CDR2 FQGNSA.